Listed below are T cell receptor beta chains from one sample, sequenced in a study of T cell repertoires in cytomegalovirus infection. These receptors lack a known antigen. TCRdb used MiXCR to reprocess the reads, holding one entry per CDR3 protein. The sample lists roughly 700,000 distinct CDR3 sequences, approximately 33% occurring once. The sample here was cultured PBMCs, taken from culture after CMV antigen stimulation. These receptors were collected from a human donor in good health (CMV status not recorded). Some clones in this sample may be carry-over from other donors' samples. CDR3s include the opening cysteine and the closing phenylalanine or tryptophan. A D gene is named only where the DNA matches it firmly. A clone size is listed for some rows: how often the clone was seen (once, few, many), or a class if it is expanded.

clone size: few; V gene: TRBV18; D gene: .; J gene: TRBJ2-1; CDR3 DNA: TGTGCCAGCGCTGGCTACAATGAGCAGTTCTTC; CDR3 protein: CASAGYNEQFF
clone size: many; V gene: TRBV7-8; D gene: .; J gene: TRBJ1-1; CDR3 DNA: TGTGCCAGCAGCTTAGCTGGTAACAGGGCGGCTTTCTTT; CDR3 protein: CASSLAGNRAAFF
clone size: many; V gene: TRBV7-2; D gene: .; J gene: TRBJ2-5; CDR3 DNA: TGTGCCAGCAGCTTTTATGTGACTACTCAGGAGACCCAGTACTTC; CDR3 protein: CASSFYVTTQETQYF
clone size: .; V gene: TRBV19; D gene: .; J gene: TRBJ2-3; CDR3 DNA: TGTGCCAGTAGCACCCCTCTGGGGGCGGTCACAGATACGCAGTATTTT; CDR3 protein: CASSTPLGAVTDTQYF
clone size: .; V gene: TRBV18; D gene: TRBD1; J gene: TRBJ2-7; CDR3 DNA: TGTGCCAGCTCACCCCGGACAGGGGAGATCTACGAGCAGTACTTC; CDR3 protein: CASSPRTGEIYEQYF
clone size: few; V gene: TRBV19; D gene: TRBD2; J gene: TRBJ2-2; CDR3 DNA: TGTGCCAGTAATTCGGGGGGACTAGCGAAAACCGGGGAGCTGTTTTTT; CDR3 protein: CASNSGGLAKTGELFF
clone size: many; V gene: TRBV7-8; D gene: .; J gene: TRBJ2-1; CDR3 DNA: TGTGCCACCCAGTGGGACTACAATGAGCAGTTCTTC; CDR3 protein: CATQWDYNEQFF
clone size: few; V gene: TRBV18; D gene: TRBD2; J gene: TRBJ2-7; CDR3 DNA: TGTGCCAGCTCACTTTCTAGCGGGACGAGTGAGCAGTACTTC; CDR3 protein: CASSLSSGTSEQYF
clone size: many; V gene: TRBV7-8; D gene: .; J gene: TRBJ2-3; CDR3 DNA: TGTGCCAGCAGCTTATCATGGGCAGCTAGCACAGATACGCAGTATTTT; CDR3 protein: CASSLSWAASTDTQYF
clone size: .; V gene: TRBV11-2; D gene: TRBD1; J gene: TRBJ2-2; CDR3 DNA: TGTGCCAGCACCTTCCCCGGGACAGGGTATGCCGGGGAGCTGTTTTTT; CDR3 protein: CASTFPGTGYAGELFF
clone size: .; V gene: TRBV28; D gene: .; J gene: TRBJ2-7; CDR3 DNA: TGTGCCAGCTACCCCTCAGGGTCAACCTACGAGCAGTACTTC; CDR3 protein: CASYPSGSTYEQYF
clone size: .; V gene: TRBV5-4; D gene: .; J gene: TRBJ1-2; CDR3 DNA: TGTGCCAGCAGCCACAGGGTAGACTATGGCTACACCTTC; CDR3 protein: CASSHRVDYGYTF
clone size: .; V gene: TRBV7-2; D gene: .; J gene: TRBJ2-7; CDR3 DNA: TGTGCCAGCAGCTTAGTACCGGGGGTCCAGCCCTACGAGCAGTACTTC; CDR3 protein: CASSLVPGVQPYEQYF
clone size: .; V gene: TRBV2; D gene: .; J gene: TRBJ2-1; CDR3 DNA: TGTGCCAGCAGCCTTCTCCGGGGAAACAATGAGCAGTTCTTC; CDR3 protein: CASSLLRGNNEQFF
clone size: .; V gene: TRBV6-2/TRBV6-3; D gene: .; J gene: TRBJ2-7; CDR3 DNA: TGTGCCAGCAGTACGGACTACGGGCAGTACTTC; CDR3 protein: CASSTDYGQYF
clone size: .; V gene: TRBV12-3/TRBV12-4; D gene: .; J gene: TRBJ2-3; CDR3 DNA: TGTGCCAGCAGTAAAGGGGGGGCCTCAGATACGCAGTATTTT; CDR3 protein: CASSKGGASDTQYF
clone size: .; V gene: TRBV12-3/TRBV12-4; D gene: .; J gene: TRBJ1-4; CDR3 DNA: TGTGCCACCGGGTGGGGCCGTTCTAATGAAAAACTGTTTTTT; CDR3 protein: CATGWGRSNEKLFF
clone size: few; V gene: TRBV6-6; D gene: .; J gene: TRBJ1-4; CDR3 DNA: TGTGCCAGCAGTTACAGGGAGGTTAAGGAAAAACTGTTTTTT; CDR3 protein: CASSYREVKEKLFF
clone size: .; V gene: TRBV6-1; D gene: .; J gene: TRBJ1-6; CDR3 DNA: TGTGCCAGCAGTGACGGGACGGTACTACGGAATTCACCCCTCCACTTT; CDR3 protein: CASSDGTVLRNSPLHF
clone size: .; V gene: TRBV6-5; D gene: TRBD1; J gene: TRBJ1-1; CDR3 DNA: TGTGCCAGCAGTTCGCAACAGGGGGGCACTGAAGCTTTCTTT; CDR3 protein: CASSSQQGGTEAFF
clone size: .; V gene: TRBV3-1; D gene: .; J gene: TRBJ2-1; CDR3 DNA: TGTGCCAGCAGCCAAGGTGGCCTCTACAATGAGCAGTTCTTC; CDR3 protein: CASSQGGLYNEQFF
clone size: .; V gene: TRBV6-5; D gene: .; J gene: TRBJ1-2; CDR3 DNA: TGTGCCAGCAGTTACTCGAAGGGTGGCAGTTATGGCTACACCTTC; CDR3 protein: CASSYSKGGSYGYTF
clone size: .; V gene: TRBV6-5; D gene: .; J gene: TRBJ2-3; CDR3 DNA: TGTGCCAGCAGTTACTCCGGTGGCAGGGCTTCATTCACAGATACGCAGTATTTT; CDR3 protein: CASSYSGGRASFTDTQYF
clone size: few; V gene: TRBV12-3/TRBV12-4; D gene: TRBD1; J gene: TRBJ2-5; CDR3 DNA: TGTGCCAGCAGGTCCGGGACAGGTGAAGAGACCCAGTACTTC; CDR3 protein: CASRSGTGEETQYF
clone size: many; V gene: TRBV7-2; D gene: .; J gene: TRBJ1-1; CDR3 DNA: TGTGCCAGCAGCTTACAGGGCTTGGGAACTGAAGCTTTCTTT; CDR3 protein: CASSLQGLGTEAFF
clone size: .; V gene: TRBV7-8; D gene: .; J gene: TRBJ1-5; CDR3 DNA: TGTGCCAGCAGCTTGGATAGTGGGGTCGGTCAGCCCCAGCATTTT; CDR3 protein: CASSLDSGVGQPQHF
clone size: .; V gene: TRBV7-2; D gene: .; J gene: TRBJ2-7; CDR3 DNA: TGTGCCAGCAGCCCCGGGACTGCTCCTCGGGAGCAGTACTTC; CDR3 protein: CASSPGTAPREQYF
clone size: .; V gene: TRBV5-4; D gene: .; J gene: TRBJ2-3; CDR3 DNA: TGTGCCAGCAGCTTGTACGCGTCGTCGGTCTTACCTTCCACAGATACGCAGTATTTT; CDR3 protein: CASSLYASSVLPSTDTQYF
clone size: many; V gene: TRBV7-2; D gene: .; J gene: TRBJ2-7; CDR3 DNA: TGTGCCAGCAGCTTAGGAGACTACGAGCAGTACTTC; CDR3 protein: CASSLGDYEQYF
clone size: few; V gene: TRBV7-8; D gene: .; J gene: TRBJ2-7; CDR3 DNA: TGTGCCAGCAGCTTGAGGGGGGGCCGGGGACACGGGCTGTTCTCCTACGAGCAGTACTTC; CDR3 protein: CASSLRGGRGHGLFSYEQYF
clone size: .; V gene: TRBV4-1; D gene: .; J gene: TRBJ2-5; CDR3 DNA: TGCGCCAGCAGCCTAGCCCAAGTGGCGGGCCAAGAGACCCAGTACTTC; CDR3 protein: CASSLAQVAGQETQYF
clone size: few; V gene: TRBV6-2/TRBV6-3; D gene: .; J gene: TRBJ2-1; CDR3 DNA: TGTGCCAGCAGTTACTCCGGGTTTCCATACAATGAGCAGTTCTTC; CDR3 protein: CASSYSGFPYNEQFF
clone size: .; V gene: TRBV27; D gene: TRBD2; J gene: TRBJ2-5; CDR3 DNA: TGTGCCAGCAGTCTGGGGAGCGGGAGAGGAAGGACCCAGTACTTC; CDR3 protein: CASSLGSGRGRTQYF
clone size: .; V gene: TRBV29-1; D gene: TRBD1; J gene: TRBJ2-5; CDR3 DNA: TGCAGCGTTGTTTCGTATGGACAGGCCCAAGAGACCCAGTACTTC; CDR3 protein: CSVVSYGQAQETQYF
clone size: many; V gene: TRBV7-8; D gene: .; J gene: TRBJ2-3; CDR3 DNA: TGTGCCAGCAGCTTAGCTGCGACGACCGGGGTCCTGCTAGATACGCAGTATTTT; CDR3 protein: CASSLAATTGVLLDTQYF
clone size: .; V gene: TRBV28; D gene: TRBD1; J gene: TRBJ2-7; CDR3 DNA: TGTGCCAGCAGTTTATCTGGACAGGGGGCTTACGAGCAGTACTTC; CDR3 protein: CASSLSGQGAYEQYF
clone size: .; V gene: TRBV6-2/TRBV6-3; D gene: TRBD1; J gene: TRBJ2-7; CDR3 DNA: TGTGCCAGCATGATGGACAGGATCTACGAGCAGTACTTC; CDR3 protein: CASMMDRIYEQYF
clone size: many; V gene: TRBV7-2; D gene: TRBD1; J gene: TRBJ2-1; CDR3 DNA: TGTGCCAGCAGCTTAGTTGGAGTGTCGGACAGGGGGCTCAATGAGCAGTTCTTC; CDR3 protein: CASSLVGVSDRGLNEQFF
clone size: .; V gene: TRBV12-3/TRBV12-4; D gene: .; J gene: TRBJ1-5; CDR3 DNA: TGTGCCAGCACCCTGGCCGGCCAGCCCCAGCATTTT; CDR3 protein: CASTLAGQPQHF
clone size: .; V gene: TRBV28; D gene: .; J gene: TRBJ1-1; CDR3 DNA: TGTGCCAGCAGATCTATCACTGAAGCTTTCTTT; CDR3 protein: CASRSITEAFF
clone size: .; V gene: TRBV12-3/TRBV12-4; D gene: .; J gene: TRBJ2-5; CDR3 DNA: TGTGCCAGCAGTTTAGCAGGGATCCAAGCGGAGACCCAGTACTTC; CDR3 protein: CASSLAGIQAETQYF
clone size: .; V gene: TRBV4-1; D gene: TRBD1; J gene: TRBJ1-4; CDR3 DNA: TGCGCCAGCAGCCAAACTGACAGGGAGAATGAAAAACTGTTTTTT; CDR3 protein: CASSQTDRENEKLFF
clone size: few; V gene: TRBV28; D gene: TRBD1; J gene: TRBJ2-7; CDR3 DNA: TGTGCCAGCAGACGACAGGGATATGGCGACGAGCAGTACTTC; CDR3 protein: CASRRQGYGDEQYF